Following are 17 T cell receptor beta chains from one sample sequenced in a study of cytomegalovirus exposure and HLA in healthy donors. The PCR made use of 60 Vbeta and 13 Jbeta primers. Clones were sequenced by immunoSEQ multiplex PCR, and TCRdb holds only the in-frame ones, with some missing. The data hold approximately 150,000 clones, with roughly 79% observed a single time. Sequenced: PBMCs. Receptors were obtained from a man aged 30-40 years in good health and CMV-seronegative.

The V and J genes are TRBV28 and TRBJ2-7, with 9 bases matching TRBD1. V shed 1 base and J 7 bases; nucleotides not matched to a gene: 8. CDR1 is MDHEN and CDR2 is SYDVKM in the germline V gene. This CDR3 has 15 amino acids. CDR3: CASSLFPQGAGEQYF. The CDR3 DNA sequence: TGTGCCAGCAGTTTATTCCCACAGGGGGCGGGGGAGCAGTACTTC.

CDR3 sequence reads: CASRLLAGARSTDTQYF. CDR3 sequence (DNA): TGTGCCAGCAGACTACTAGCGGGGGCCAGAAGCACAGATACGCAGTATTTT. The chain is built from TRBV7-8 and TRBJ2-3; TRBD2 aligns across 11 bases. V shed 6 bases, J shed 0 bases, and the junction held 8 bases outside the gene matches. The CDR3 is 17 amino acids. In germline, CDR1 is SGHVS, CDR2 FQNEAQ.

The chain is built from TRBV27 and TRBJ2-7, with 13 bases that match TRBD2. V lost 7 bases, J lost 1 base, and 1 base stayed unmatched. Germline V CDR1 and CDR2: MNHEY, SMNVEV (reference sequence). The CDR3 extends over 14 amino acids. The CDR3 sequence is CASKGLAGSYEQYF. The DNA of the CDR3 is TGTGCCAGCAAGGGACTAGCGGGGTCCTACGAGCAGTACTTC.

The chain recombines TRBV5-6 with TRBJ1-1; unclear D gene. CDR3 length: 15 amino acids. V lost 4 bases to trimming and J lost 11 bases, with 24 bases between them. From germline, CDR1 is SGHDT and CDR2 YYEEEE. The CDR3 loop is CASSPRRERLSWAFF. CDR3 coding DNA: TGTGCCAGCAGCCCCCGGCGGGAGCGTTTATCTTGGGCTTTCTTT. Variable domain in full (rest from reference TRBV5-6 and TRBJ1-1): DAGVTQSPTHLIKTRGQQVTLRCSPKSGHDTVSWYQQALGQGPQFIFQYYEEEERQRGNFPDRFSGHQFPNYSSELNVNALLLGDSALYLCASSPRRERLSWAFFGQGTRLTVV.

This clone was counted a few times. The chain links TRBV19 to TRBJ1-5, with D possibly matching TRBD1 (5 bases). V was clipped by 8 bases and J by 0 bases, with 20 bases between them. This CDR3 contains 17 residues. CDR1 and CDR2 (germline): LNHDA, SQIVND (reference sequence). CDR3 sequence reads: CASQKGMQGYSNQPQHF. CDR3 bases: TGTGCCAGTCAAAAAGGGATGCAGGGATATAGCAATCAGCCCCAGCATTTT.

J is TRBJ1-4 and V is TRBV7-2; the D is unclear. Germline values: CDR1 SGHTA, CDR2 FQGNSA. The CDR3 is 14 residues long. V lost 5 bases, J lost 8 bases, and 15 bases lay in between. The CDR3 loop is CASSRPEEDEKLFF. CDR3 nucleotides: TGTGCCAGCAGCCGACCAGAGGAGGACGAAAAACTGTTTTTT.

The genes are TRBV5-6 and TRBJ1-1; D possibly corresponds to TRBD1 (5 bases). The V gene lost 4 bases and the J gene lost 0 bases, with 13 bases spanning the gap. Germline lookup yields CDR1 SGHDT and CDR2 YYEEEE. The CDR3 is 15 amino acids. DNA for the CDR3: TGTGCCAGCAGCCCTAACCCGACAGTGAACACTGAAGCTTTCTTT. Encoded protein: CASSPNPTVNTEAFF.

This clone showed up many times. This chain uses TRBV4-3 with TRBJ2-7; D perhaps matches TRBD2 (6 bases). The CDR3 contains 16 residues. Germline loops: CDR1 LGHNA, CDR2 YSLEER. V was pared by 0 bases and J by 3 bases, with 15 bases between. The CDR3 here is CASSQDYGTGGYEQYF. CDR3 in DNA: TGCGCCAGCAGCCAAGATTATGGAACCGGGGGCTACGAGCAGTACTTC.

The chain combines TRBV30 with TRBJ1-2; 7 nucleotides match TRBD1. The CDR3 covers 14 residues. Germline assignment: CDR1 GTSNPN and CDR2 SVGIG (reference sequence). V was pared by 5 bases and J by 4 bases, with 10 bases of the junction left unmatched. In nucleotides, the CDR3 is TGTGCCTGGGGGTTCCCCGGGACAGTCTATGGCTACACCTTC. Translating gives CAWGFPGTVYGYTF.

The gene calls are TRBV10-3 and TRBJ2-7; possible D gene TRBD1, 7 bases. The germline V and J ends were trimmed by 3 bases and 4 bases, with 16 bases remaining between them. The CDR3 sequence is 15 residues long. In germline, CDR1 is ENHRY, CDR2 SYGVKD. CDR3 DNA sequence: TGTGCCATCAGTGACGTCAGGGGGAGCGGGTACGAGCAGTACTTC. As protein: CAISDVRGSGYEQYF.

The chain couples TRBV25-1 to TRBJ1-1, with D perhaps matching TRBD1 (5 bases). Germline CDR1 is MGHDK and CDR2 is SYGVNS. This CDR3 is built from 15 residues. Trimming took off 8 bases at V and 5 bases at J, with 21 bases between the two ends. In nucleotides, the CDR3 is TGTGCCAGCGAAAGATCCGATTCAACAGGTACTGAAGCTTTCTTT. It translates to CASERSDSTGTEAFF.

The chain couples TRBV25-1 to TRBJ2-7; possibly TRBD1 for D (6 bases). Trimming took off 0 bases at V and 4 bases at J, with 13 bases between the two ends. Germline CDR1 reads MGHDK; CDR2 reads SYGVNS. The CDR3 is 15 amino acids. The CDR3 loop reads CASSEYKGRGYEQYF. In DNA form, the CDR3 reads TGTGCCAGCAGTGAATATAAGGGCAGGGGTTACGAGCAGTACTTC.

This chain connects TRBV11-3 to TRBJ2-7; 10 positions match TRBD2. Germline V gene lookup returns CDR1 SGHNT and CDR2 YENEEA. The V segment lost 1 base and the J segment 5 bases; nucleotides outside the gene matches: 5. The CDR3 spans 15 residues. CDR3 DNA: TGTGCCAGCAGCTTAGGAGCTAGCGGGAGAGACGAGCAGTACTTC. This codes for CASSLGASGRDEQYF.

The gene calls are TRBV5-1 and TRBJ1-2, with 7 bases that match TRBD1. CDR1 is SGHRS, CDR2 YFSETQ, per germline. CDR3 length: 17 amino acids. With V trimmed by 0 bases and J by 6 bases, 14 bases remained unmatched. The CDR3 DNA reads TGCGCCAGCAGCTTGGCCGGCAGGGGGAGCGAAGGCCATGGCTACACCTTC. This translates into CASSLAGRGSEGHGYTF.

CDR3 sequence: CASSQTKGQDSYNSPLHF. The CDR3 DNA is TGCGCCAGCAGCCAAACCAAAGGACAGGACTCCTATAATTCACCCCTCCACTTT. The gene calls are TRBV4-1 and TRBJ1-6, with 7 bases matching TRBD1. The junction had 7 bases not matched to a gene; V was cut back by 2 bases and J by 0 bases. The CDR3 covers 18 residues. Germline CDR1 MGHRA, CDR2 YSYEKL.

The gene calls are TRBV1 and TRBJ2-3; the table's TRBD1 call for D was not verified on the DNA. TRBV1 is assigned pseudogene status. CDR3 length: 16 amino acids. As DNA, the CDR3 is TGCACCAGCAGCCAAGCCGGGACAGGGGGCTTAGATACGCAGTATTTT. Its protein product is CTSSQAGTGGLDTQYF.

The chain couples TRBV5-1 to TRBJ2-1; the D gene is possibly TRBD2 (5 bases). This CDR3 has 13 amino acids. The ends were cut back, 1 base at V and 3 bases at J, with 5 bases in the middle. Germline V CDR1 and CDR2: SGHRS, YFSETQ. CDR3 bases: TGCGCCAGCAGCTTGACTAGCTACAATGAGCAGTTCTTC. It codes for CASSLTSYNEQFF.